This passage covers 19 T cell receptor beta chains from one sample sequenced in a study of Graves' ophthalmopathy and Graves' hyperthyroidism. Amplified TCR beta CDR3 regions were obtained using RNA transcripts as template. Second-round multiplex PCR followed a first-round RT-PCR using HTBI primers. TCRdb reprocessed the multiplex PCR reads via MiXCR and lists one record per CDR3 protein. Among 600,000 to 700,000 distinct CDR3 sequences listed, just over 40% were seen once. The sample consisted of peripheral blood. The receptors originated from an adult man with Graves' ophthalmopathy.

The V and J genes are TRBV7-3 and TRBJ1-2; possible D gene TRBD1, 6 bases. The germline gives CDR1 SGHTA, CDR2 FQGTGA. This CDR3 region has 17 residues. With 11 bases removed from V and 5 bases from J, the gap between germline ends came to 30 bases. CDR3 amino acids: CAWLTTRTAHGSYGYTF. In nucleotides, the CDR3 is TGTGCCTGGTTAACCACCCGGACAGCTCATGGGAGTTATGGCTACACCTTC.

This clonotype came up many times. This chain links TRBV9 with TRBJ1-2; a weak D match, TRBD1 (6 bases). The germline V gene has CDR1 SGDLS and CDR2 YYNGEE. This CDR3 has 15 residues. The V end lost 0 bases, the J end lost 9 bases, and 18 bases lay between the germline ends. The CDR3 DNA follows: TGTGCCAGCAGCGTAGGGTCAGGGGCAAAAGGAAGCTACACCTTC. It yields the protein CASSVGSGAKGSYTF.

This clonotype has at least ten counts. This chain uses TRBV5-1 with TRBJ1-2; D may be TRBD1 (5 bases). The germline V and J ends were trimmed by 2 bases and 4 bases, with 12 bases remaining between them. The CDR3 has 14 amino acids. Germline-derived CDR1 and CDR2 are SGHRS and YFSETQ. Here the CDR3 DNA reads TGCGCCAGCAGCTTAATGGACGACAGCTATGGCTACACCTTC. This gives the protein CASSLMDDSYGYTF.

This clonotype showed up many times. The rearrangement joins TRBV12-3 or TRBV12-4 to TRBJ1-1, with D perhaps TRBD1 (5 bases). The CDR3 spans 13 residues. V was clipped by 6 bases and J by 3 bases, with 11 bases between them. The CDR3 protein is CASRSTGDTEAFF. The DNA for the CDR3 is TGTGCCAGCAGAAGTACAGGCGACACTGAAGCTTTCTTT.

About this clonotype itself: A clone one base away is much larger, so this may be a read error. The CDR3, as DNA: TGTGCCAGCAGCCCAAGCGGGGGTGCTAATGAAAAACTGTCTTTT. Its translation is CASSPSGGANEKLSF. This chain uses TRBV14 with TRBJ1-4; maybe TRBD1 (5 bases). The germline CDR1 and CDR2 sequences are SGHDN and FVKESK. The CDR3 totals 15 residues.

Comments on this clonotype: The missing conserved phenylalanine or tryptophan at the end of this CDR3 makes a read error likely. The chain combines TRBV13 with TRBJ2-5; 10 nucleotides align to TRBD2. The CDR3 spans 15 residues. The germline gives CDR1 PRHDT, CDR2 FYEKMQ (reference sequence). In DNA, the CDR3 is TGTGCTAGCAGTTACACTAGCGGGAACCAAGAGACCCAGTACTGC. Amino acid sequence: CASSYTSGNQETQYC.

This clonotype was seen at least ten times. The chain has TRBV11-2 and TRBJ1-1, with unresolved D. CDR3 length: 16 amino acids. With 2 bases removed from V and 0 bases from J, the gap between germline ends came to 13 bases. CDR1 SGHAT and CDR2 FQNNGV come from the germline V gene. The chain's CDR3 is CASSLLVGTMNTEAFF. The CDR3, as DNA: TGTGCCAGCAGCTTACTCGTCGGCACCATGAACACTGAAGCTTTCTTT.

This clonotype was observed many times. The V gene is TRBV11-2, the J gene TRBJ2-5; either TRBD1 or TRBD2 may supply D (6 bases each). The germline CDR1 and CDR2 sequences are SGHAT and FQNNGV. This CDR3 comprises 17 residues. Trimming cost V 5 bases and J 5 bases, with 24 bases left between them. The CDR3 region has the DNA TGTGCCAGCAGCGGCTCCCGGGACACCGGGGGTTGGGAGACCCAGTACTTC. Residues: CASSGSRDTGGWETQYF.

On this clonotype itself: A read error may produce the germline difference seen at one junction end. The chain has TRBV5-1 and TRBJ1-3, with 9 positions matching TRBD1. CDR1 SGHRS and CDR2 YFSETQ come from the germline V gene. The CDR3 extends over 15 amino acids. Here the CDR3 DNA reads TGCGCCAACAGCTCGGGACAGGGCTCTGGAAACACCATATATTTT. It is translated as CANSSGQGSGNTIYF.

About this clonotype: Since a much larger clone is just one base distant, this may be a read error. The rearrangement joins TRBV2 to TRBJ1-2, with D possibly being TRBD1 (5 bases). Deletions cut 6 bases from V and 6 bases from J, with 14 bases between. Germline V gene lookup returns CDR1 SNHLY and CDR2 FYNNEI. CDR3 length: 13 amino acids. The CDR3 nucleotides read TGTGCCAGCAGGGTTAACGGGGACCATGGCTACACCTTC. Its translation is CASRVNGDHGYTF.

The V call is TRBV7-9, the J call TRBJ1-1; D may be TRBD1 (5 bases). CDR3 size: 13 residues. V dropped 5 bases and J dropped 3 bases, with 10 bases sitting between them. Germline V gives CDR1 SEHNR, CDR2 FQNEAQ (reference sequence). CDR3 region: CASSTRGDTEAFF. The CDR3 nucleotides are TGTGCCAGCAGCACGAGAGGGGACACTGAAGCTTTCTTT.

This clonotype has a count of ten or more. CDR3 amino acids: CASSFNLRPGELFF. The CDR3 region has the DNA TGTGCCAGCAGCTTCAATCTTCGTCCCGGGGAGCTGTTTTTT. The J gene is TRBJ2-2, the V gene TRBV11-2; D not certain. The germline gives CDR1 SGHAT, CDR2 FQNNGV. V lost 3 bases, J lost 6 bases, and 11 bases lay in between. The CDR3 is 14 amino acids.

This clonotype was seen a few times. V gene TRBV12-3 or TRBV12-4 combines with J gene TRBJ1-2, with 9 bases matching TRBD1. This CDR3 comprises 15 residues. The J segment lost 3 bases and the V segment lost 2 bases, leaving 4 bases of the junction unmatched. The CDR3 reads CASSLKGTGYYGYTF. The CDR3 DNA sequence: TGTGCCAGCAGTTTAAAGGGGACAGGGTACTATGGCTACACCTTC.

Here the CDR3 DNA reads TGTGCCATCAGCCGAATGCCGCCGGAGACCCAGTACTTC. It yields the protein CAISRMPPETQYF. The chain is built from TRBV10-3 and TRBJ2-5; D unclear. The germline V gene has CDR1 ENHRY and CDR2 SYGVKD. The CDR3 sequence is 13 residues long. Trimming shortened V by 6 bases and J by 5 bases, and 13 bases separated the two germline ends.

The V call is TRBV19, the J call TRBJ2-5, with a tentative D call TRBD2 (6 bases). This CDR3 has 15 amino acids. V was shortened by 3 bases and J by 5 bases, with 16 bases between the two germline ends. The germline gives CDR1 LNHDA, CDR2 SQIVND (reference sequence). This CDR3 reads CASSMGVAASETQYF. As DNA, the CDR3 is TGTGCCAGTAGTATGGGGGTAGCGGCTAGTGAGACCCAGTACTTC.

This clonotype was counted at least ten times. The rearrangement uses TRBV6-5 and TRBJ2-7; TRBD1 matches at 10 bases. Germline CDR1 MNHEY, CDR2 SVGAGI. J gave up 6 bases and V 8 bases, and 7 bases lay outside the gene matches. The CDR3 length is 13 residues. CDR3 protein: CASGRDRGFEQYF. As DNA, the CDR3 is TGTGCCAGCGGCCGGGACAGGGGCTTCGAGCAGTACTTC.

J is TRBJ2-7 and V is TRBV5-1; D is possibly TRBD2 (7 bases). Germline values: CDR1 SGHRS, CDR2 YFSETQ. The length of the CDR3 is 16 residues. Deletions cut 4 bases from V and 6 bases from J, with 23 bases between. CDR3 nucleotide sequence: TGCGCCAGCAGCCTTAGGGGGGGGGGAGTAGTCTGCGAGCAGTACTTC. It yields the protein CASSLRGGGVVCEQYF. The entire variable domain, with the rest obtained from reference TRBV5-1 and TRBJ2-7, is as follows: KAGVTQTPRYLIKTRGQQVTLSCSPISGHRSVSWYQQTPGQGLQFLFEYFSETQRNKGNFPGRFSGRQFSNSRSEMNVSTLELGDSALYLCASSLRGGGVVCEQYFGPGTRLTVT.

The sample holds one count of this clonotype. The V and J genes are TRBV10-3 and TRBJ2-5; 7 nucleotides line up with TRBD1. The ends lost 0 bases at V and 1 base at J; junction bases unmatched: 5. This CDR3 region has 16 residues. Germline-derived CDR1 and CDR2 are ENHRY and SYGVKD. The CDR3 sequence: CAISESTGDFQETQYF. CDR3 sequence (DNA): TGTGCCATCAGTGAGTCCACAGGGGATTTCCAAGAGACCCAGTACTTC.

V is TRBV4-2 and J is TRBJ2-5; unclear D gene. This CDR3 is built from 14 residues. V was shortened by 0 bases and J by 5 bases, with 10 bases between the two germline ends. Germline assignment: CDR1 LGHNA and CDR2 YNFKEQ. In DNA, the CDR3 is TGTGCCAGCAGCCAAGAAGTAGGTTCGGAGACCCAGTACTTC. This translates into CASSQEVGSETQYF.